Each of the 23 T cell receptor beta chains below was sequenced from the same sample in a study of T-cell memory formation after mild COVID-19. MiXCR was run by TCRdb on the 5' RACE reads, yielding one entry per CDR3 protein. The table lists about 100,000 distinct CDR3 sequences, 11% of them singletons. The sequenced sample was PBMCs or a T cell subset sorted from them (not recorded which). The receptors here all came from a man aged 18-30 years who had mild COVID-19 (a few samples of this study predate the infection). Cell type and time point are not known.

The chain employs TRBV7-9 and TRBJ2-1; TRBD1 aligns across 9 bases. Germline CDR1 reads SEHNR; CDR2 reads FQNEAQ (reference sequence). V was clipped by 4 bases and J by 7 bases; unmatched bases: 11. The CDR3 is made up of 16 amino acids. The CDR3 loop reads CASSSNRDRVPNEQFF. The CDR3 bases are TGTGCCAGCAGCTCGAACCGGGACAGGGTCCCAAATGAGCAGTTCTTC.

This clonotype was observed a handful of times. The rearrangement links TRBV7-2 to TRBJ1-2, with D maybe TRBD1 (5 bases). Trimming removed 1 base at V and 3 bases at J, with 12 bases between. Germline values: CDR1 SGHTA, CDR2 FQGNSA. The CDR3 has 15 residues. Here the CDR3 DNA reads TGTGCCAGCAGCTTAGGCCCAGACAGCTACTATGGCTACACCTTC. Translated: CASSLGPDSYYGYTF.

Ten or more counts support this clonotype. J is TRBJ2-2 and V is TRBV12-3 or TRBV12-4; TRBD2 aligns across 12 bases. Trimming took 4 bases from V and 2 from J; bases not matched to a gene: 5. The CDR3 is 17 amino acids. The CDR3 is CASSSGLAGLNTGELFF. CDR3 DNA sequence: TGTGCCAGCAGTTCGGGACTAGCGGGCCTCAACACCGGGGAGCTGTTTTTT.

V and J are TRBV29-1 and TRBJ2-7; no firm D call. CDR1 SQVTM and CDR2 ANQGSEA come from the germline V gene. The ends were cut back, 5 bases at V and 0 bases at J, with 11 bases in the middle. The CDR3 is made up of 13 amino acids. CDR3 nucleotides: TGCAGCGTTATTCACCTTACCTCCTACGAGCAGTACTTC. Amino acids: CSVIHLTSYEQYF.

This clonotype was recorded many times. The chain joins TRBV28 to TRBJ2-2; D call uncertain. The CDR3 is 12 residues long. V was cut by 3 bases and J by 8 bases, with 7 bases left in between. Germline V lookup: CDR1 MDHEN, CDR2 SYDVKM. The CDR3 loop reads CASSFSTGELFF. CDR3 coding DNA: TGTGCCAGCAGTTTCAGTACTGGGGAGCTGTTTTTT.

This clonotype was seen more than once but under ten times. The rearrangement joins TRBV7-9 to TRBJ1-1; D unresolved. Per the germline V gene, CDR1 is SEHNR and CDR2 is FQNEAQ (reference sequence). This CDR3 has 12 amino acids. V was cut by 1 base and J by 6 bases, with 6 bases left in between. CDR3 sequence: CASSLEYAEAFF. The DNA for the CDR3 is TGTGCCAGCAGCTTAGAATATGCTGAAGCTTTCTTT.

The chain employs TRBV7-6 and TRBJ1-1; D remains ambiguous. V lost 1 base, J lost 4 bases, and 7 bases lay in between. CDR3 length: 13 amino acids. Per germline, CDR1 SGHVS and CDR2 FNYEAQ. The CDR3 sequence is CASSLVWGTEAFF. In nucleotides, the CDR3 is TGTGCCAGCAGCTTAGTTTGGGGCACTGAAGCTTTCTTT.

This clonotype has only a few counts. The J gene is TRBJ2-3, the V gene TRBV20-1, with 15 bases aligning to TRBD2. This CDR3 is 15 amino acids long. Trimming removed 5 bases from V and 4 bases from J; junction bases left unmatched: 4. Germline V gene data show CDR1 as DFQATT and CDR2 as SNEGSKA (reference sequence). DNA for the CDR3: TGCAGTGCTGGACTAGCGGGGGGGCCCGCAGATACGCAGTATTTT. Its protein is CSAGLAGGPADTQYF.

CDR3 bases: TGCGCCAGCAGCCAGGGGCCACTAGCCGCCGGGGAGCTGTTTTTT. Translating it yields CASSQGPLAAGELFF. V and J are TRBV4-1 and TRBJ2-2; tentatively, D is TRBD2 (6 bases). The V and J ends lost 3 bases and 6 bases respectively, with 14 bases between them. From germline, CDR1 is MGHRA and CDR2 YSYEKL. This CDR3 region has 15 residues.

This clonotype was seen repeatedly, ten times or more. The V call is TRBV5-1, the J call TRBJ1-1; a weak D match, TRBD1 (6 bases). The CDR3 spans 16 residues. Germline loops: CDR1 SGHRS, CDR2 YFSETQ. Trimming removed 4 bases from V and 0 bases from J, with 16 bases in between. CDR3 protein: CASSPTNRVVNTEAFF. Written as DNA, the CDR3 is TGCGCCAGCAGCCCGACCAACAGGGTCGTGAACACTGAAGCTTTCTTT.

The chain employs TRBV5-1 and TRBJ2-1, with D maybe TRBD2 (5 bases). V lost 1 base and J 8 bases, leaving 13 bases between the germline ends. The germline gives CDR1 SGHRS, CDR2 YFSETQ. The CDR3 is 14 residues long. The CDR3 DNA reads TGCGCCAGCAGCTTGTCCCCTAGCCGGGATGAGCAGTTCTTC. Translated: CASSLSPSRDEQFF. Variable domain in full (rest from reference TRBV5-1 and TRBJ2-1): KAGVTQTPRYLIKTRGQQVTLSCSPISGHRSVSWYQQTPGQGLQFLFEYFSETQRNKGNFPGRFSGRQFSNSRSEMNVSTLELGDSALYLCASSLSPSRDEQFFGPGTRLTVL.

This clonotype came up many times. The CDR3 loop reads CASSVGQGGNQPQHF. The CDR3 DNA reads TGTGCCAGCAGCGTAGGGCAGGGGGGCAATCAGCCCCAGCATTTT. The chain couples TRBV9 to TRBJ1-5; 7 positions match TRBD1. This CDR3 has 15 residues. Germline CDR1 reads SGDLS; CDR2 reads YYNGEE. J gave up 2 bases and V 0 bases, and 2 bases lay outside the gene matches.

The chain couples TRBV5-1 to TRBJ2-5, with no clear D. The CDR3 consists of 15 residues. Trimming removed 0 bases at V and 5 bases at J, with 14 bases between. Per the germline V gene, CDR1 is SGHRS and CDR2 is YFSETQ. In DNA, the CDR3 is TGCGCCAGCAGCTTGGGTTACCACCTATGGGAGACCCAGTACTTC. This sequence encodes CASSLGYHLWETQYF.

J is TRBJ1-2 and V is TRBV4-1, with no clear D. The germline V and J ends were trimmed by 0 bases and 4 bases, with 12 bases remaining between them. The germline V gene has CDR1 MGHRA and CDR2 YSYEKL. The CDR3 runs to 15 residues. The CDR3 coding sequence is TGCGCCAGCAGCCAAGATGGATCGCTTGGCTATGGCTACACCTTC. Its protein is CASSQDGSLGYGYTF.

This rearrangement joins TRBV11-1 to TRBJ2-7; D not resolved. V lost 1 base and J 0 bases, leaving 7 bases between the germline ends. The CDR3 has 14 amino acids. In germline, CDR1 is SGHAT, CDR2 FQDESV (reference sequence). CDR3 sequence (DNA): TGTGCCAGCAGCTTAGTTGGAACCTCCTACGAGCAGTACTTC. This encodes CASSLVGTSYEQYF.

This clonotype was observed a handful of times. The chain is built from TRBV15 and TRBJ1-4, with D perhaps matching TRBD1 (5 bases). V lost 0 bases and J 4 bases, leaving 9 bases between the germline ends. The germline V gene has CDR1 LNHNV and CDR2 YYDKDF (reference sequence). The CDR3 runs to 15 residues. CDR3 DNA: TGTGCCACCAGCAGAGATCGAGGGGTTAATGAAAAACTGTTTTTT. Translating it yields CATSRDRGVNEKLFF.

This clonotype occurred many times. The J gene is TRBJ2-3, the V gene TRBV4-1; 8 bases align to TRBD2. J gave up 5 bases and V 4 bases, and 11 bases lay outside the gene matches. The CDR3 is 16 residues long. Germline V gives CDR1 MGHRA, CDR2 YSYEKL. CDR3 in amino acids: CASSPYVGGGGDTQYF. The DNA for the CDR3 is TGCGCCAGCAGCCCCTACGTCGGGGGGGGCGGAGATACGCAGTATTTT.

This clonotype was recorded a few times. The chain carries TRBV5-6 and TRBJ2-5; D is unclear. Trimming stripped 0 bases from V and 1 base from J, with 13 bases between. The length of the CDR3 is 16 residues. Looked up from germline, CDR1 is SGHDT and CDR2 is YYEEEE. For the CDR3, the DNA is TGTGCCAGCAGCTTGGCCGTTTTGGGCACCCAAGAGACCCAGTACTTC. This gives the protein CASSLAVLGTQETQYF.

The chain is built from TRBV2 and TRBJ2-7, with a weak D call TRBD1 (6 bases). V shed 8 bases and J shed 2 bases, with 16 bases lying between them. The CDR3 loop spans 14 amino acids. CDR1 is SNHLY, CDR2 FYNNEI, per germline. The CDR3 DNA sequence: TGTGCCAGCGGGGGCTTCCGGGTCACCTACGAGCAGTACTTC. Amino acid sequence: CASGGFRVTYEQYF.

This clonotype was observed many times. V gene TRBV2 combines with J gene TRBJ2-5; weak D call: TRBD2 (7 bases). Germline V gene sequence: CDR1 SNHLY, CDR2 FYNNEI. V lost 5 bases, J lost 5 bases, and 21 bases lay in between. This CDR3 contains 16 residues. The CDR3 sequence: CASSKVGGGAGETQYF. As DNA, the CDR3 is TGTGCCAGCAGTAAAGTCGGAGGGGGGGCCGGGGAGACCCAGTACTTC.

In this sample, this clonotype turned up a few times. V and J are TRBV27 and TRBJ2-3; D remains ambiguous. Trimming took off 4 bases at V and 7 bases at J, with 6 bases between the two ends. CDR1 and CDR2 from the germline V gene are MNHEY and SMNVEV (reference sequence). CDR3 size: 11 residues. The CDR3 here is CASSSSHTQYF. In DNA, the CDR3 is TGTGCCAGCAGTTCCTCCCATACGCAGTATTTT.

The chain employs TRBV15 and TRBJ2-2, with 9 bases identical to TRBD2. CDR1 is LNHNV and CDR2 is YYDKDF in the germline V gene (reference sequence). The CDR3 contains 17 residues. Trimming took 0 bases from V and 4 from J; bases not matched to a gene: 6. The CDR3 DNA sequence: TGTGCCACCAGCAGAGATAGACTAGCGGAGAGCACCGGGGAGCTGTTTTTT. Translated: CATSRDRLAESTGELFF.

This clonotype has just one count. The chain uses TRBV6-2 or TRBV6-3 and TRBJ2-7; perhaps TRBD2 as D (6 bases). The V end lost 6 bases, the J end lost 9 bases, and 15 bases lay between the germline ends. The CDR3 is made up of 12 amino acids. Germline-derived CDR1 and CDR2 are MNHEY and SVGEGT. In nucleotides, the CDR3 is TGTGCCAGCAGCCCGTCGAGGGACTGGCAGTACTTC. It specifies CASSPSRDWQYF.